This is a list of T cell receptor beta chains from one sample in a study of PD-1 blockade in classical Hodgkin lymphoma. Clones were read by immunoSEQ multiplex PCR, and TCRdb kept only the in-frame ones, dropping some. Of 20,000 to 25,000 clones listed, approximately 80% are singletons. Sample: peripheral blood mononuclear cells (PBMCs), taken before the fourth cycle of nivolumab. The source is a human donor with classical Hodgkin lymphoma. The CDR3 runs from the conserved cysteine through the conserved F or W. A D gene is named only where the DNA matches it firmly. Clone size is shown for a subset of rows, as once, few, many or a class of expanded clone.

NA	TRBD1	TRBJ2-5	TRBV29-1	CSVHRGETQYF	TGCAGCGTTCACAGGGGAGAGACCCAGTACTTC
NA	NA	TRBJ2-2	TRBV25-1	CASMQRTTGELFF	TGTGCCAGCATGCAGAGGACAACCGGGGAGCTGTTTTTT
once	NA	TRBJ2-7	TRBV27	CASSLKGYEQYF	TGTGCCAGCAGTTTGAAGGGATACGAGCAGTACTTC
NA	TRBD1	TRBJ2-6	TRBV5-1	CASSLIQGARGANVLTF	TGCGCCAGCAGCTTGATCCAGGGGGCGCGGGGGGCCAACGTCCTGACTTTC
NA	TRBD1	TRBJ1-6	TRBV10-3	CAIRGTGGSPLHF	TGTGCCATCAGGGGGACAGGTGGTTCACCCCTCCACTTT
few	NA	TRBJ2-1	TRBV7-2	CASSQLQGFEQFF	TGTGCCAGCAGCCAACTACAGGGATTTGAGCAGTTCTTC
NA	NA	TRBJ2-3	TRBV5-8	CASSLMGRRDTQYF	TGTGCCAGCAGCTTAATGGGGAGGAGAGATACGCAGTATTTT
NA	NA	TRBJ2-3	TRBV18	CASSRAPAGSRTDTQYF	TGTGCCAGCTCACGAGCCCCGGCGGGGTCTCGCACAGATACGCAGTATTTT
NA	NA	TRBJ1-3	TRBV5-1	CASSSRGSGNTIYF	TGCGCCAGCAGCTCCAGGGGATCTGGAAACACCATATATTTT
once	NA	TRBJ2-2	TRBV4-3	CASSQDRGGGELFF	TGCGCCAGCAGCCAAGACAGGGGAGGCGGGGAGCTGTTTTTT
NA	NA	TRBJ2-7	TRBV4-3	CASSQETGSTYEQYF	TGCGCCAGCAGCCAAGAAACAGGGAGTACCTACGAGCAGTACTTC
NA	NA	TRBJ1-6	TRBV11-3	CASSLRLGAPLHF	TGTGCCAGCAGCTTGAGGTTAGGTGCACCCCTCCACTTT
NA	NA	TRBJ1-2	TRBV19	CASSISVYGYTF	TGTGCCAGTAGTATTTCTGTATATGGCTACACCTTC
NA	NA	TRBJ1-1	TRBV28	CASSRQSRRNTEAFF	TGTGCCAGCAGCCGACAGTCACGGCGGAACACTGAAGCTTTCTTT
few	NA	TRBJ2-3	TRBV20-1	CSAKPDTQYF	TGCAGTGCCAAACCAGATACGCAGTATTTT
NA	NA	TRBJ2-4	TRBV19	CASSKWGRVAKNIQYF	TGTGCCAGTAGTAAATGGGGCAGGGTAGCCAAAAACATTCAGTACTTC
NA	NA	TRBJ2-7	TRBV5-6	CASSFRAFSSYEQYF	TGTGCCAGCAGCTTCCGAGCGTTTAGCTCCTACGAGCAGTACTTC
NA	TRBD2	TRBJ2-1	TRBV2	CASGGDGNEQFF	TGTGCCAGCGGGGGGGACGGGAATGAGCAGTTCTTC
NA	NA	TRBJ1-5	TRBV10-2	CASALGGQPQHF	TGCGCCAGCGCCTTAGGGGGTCAGCCCCAGCATTTT
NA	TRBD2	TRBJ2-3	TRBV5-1	CASSLSGGPSDTQYF	TGCGCCAGCAGCTTATCGGGGGGGCCATCAGATACGCAGTATTTT
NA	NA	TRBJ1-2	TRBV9	CASSPIATGGGEGYTF	TGTGCCAGCAGCCCGATAGCGACGGGGGGGGGCGAAGGCTACACCTTC
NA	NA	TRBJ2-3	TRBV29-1	CSAHSTMTDTQYF	TGCAGCGCCCATTCGACAATGACAGATACGCAGTATTTT
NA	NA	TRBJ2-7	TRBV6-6	CASTQLPLDEQYF	TGTGCCAGCACCCAGTTGCCGCTAGACGAGCAGTACTTC
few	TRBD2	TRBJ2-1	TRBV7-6	CASGEGGDNEQFF	TGTGCCTCCGGAGAGGGAGGGGACAATGAGCAGTTCTTC
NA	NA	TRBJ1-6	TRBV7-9	CASSNTGTPLHF	TGTGCCAGCAGCAATACGGGAACTCCCCTCCACTTT
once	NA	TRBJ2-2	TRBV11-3	CASSLYDLGELFF	TGTGCCAGCAGCTTATATGACCTCGGGGAGCTGTTTTTT
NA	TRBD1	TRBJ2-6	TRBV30	CACPDRVNAGANVLTF	TGTGCCTGCCCGGACAGGGTGAACGCTGGGGCCAACGTCCTGACTTTC
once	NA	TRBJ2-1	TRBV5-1	CASSSYLHSGIYNEQFF	TGCGCCAGCAGCTCCTACCTTCATAGCGGCATTTACAATGAGCAGTTCTTC
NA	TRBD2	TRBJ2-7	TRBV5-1	CASTELAGGHEQYF	TGCGCCAGCACTGAACTAGCGGGAGGGCACGAGCAGTACTTC
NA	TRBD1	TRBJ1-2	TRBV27	CASSHQGQGPTF	TGTGCCAGCAGCCATCAGGGACAGGGACCCACCTTC
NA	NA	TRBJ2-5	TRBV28	CASSLEETQYF	TGTGCCAGCAGTTTGGAAGAGACCCAGTACTTC
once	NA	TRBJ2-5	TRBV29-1	CSVDASGGETQYF	TGCAGCGTTGATGCGTCTGGAGGAGAGACCCAGTACTTC
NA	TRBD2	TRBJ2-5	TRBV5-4	CASSSGGRTASNWATQYF	TGTGCCAGCAGCTCGGGGGGGCGGACAGCTTCAAACTGGGCGACCCAGTACTTC
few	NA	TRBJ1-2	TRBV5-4	CASSRPEAYGYTF	TGTGCCAGCAGCAGGCCCGAGGCCTATGGCTACACCTTC
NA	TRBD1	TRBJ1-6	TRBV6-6	CASSGHRGPYNSPLHF	TGTGCCAGCAGTGGACACAGGGGTCCTTACAATTCACCCCTCCACTTT
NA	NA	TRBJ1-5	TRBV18	CASSPTQNQPQHF	TGTGCCAGCTCACCAACGCAAAATCAGCCCCAGCATTTT
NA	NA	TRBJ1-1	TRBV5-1	CASSRDGFMNTEAFF	TGCGCCAGCAGCCGGGACGGATTTATGAACACTGAAGCTTTCTTT
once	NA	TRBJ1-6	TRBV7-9	CASSFLQSSYNSPLHF	TGTGCCAGCAGCTTCTTACAGAGCTCCTATAATTCACCCCTCCACTTT
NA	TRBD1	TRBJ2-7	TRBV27	CASSRTGTSYEQYF	TGTGCCAGCAGCCGGACAGGGACTTCCTACGAGCAGTACTTC
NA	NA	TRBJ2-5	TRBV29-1	CSAERIQETQYF	TGCAGCGCCGAGCGCATACAAGAGACCCAGTACTTC
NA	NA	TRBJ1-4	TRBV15	CATSMGNREGEKLFF	TGTGCCACCAGCATGGGGAACAGGGAGGGGGAAAAACTGTTTTTT
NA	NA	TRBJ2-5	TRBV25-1	CASRGAEGETQYF	TGTGCCAGCAGGGGGGCGGAAGGGGAGACCCAGTACTTC
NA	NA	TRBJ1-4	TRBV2	CASTYAGKLFF	TGTGCCAGCACCTATGCGGGAAAACTGTTTTTT
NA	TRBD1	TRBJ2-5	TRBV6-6	CARDRGQETQYF	TGTGCCAGGGACAGGGGGCAAGAGACCCAGTACTTC